These 29 T cell receptor beta chains were all obtained from the same sample, sequenced in a study of patients and donors after allogeneic stem cell transplantation. TCRdb redid the calling of the RT-PCR reads with MiXCR, one entry per CDR3 protein. Of approximately 160,000 distinct CDR3 sequences in the sample, about 24% were seen once. The sequencing input was blood, either unsorted or a sorted T cell fraction (not recorded which). These receptors all stem from a human donor who was either an allogeneic HSCT recipient or a stem cell or donor lymphocyte infusion donor (not recorded which). It is not recorded whose cells these are; they may come from a transplant donor.

The chain uses TRBV10-3 and TRBJ1-1; maybe TRBD1 (5 bases). V lost 10 bases and J lost 1, with 13 bases in between. Germline loops: CDR1 ENHRY, CDR2 SYGVKD. The CDR3 is 13 amino acids. Here the CDR3 reads CATYGAENTEAFF. DNA for the CDR3: TGTGCCACGTACGGGGCAGAGAACACTGAAGCTTTCTTT.

This clonotype was counted ten times or more. This chain's CDR3 is CASSPRQSGLPEAFF. Here the CDR3 DNA reads TGTGCCAGCAGTCCCCGACAATCGGGTTTGCCTGAAGCTTTCTTT. The J gene is TRBJ1-1, the V gene TRBV12-3 or TRBV12-4, with D hard to call. V lost 5 bases to trimming and J lost 6 bases, with 19 bases between them. This CDR3 is built from 15 residues.

In its sample, this clonotype was seen a few times. The CDR3 sequence is CASSQDINQPQHF. The CDR3, as DNA: TGCGCCAGCAGCCAAGATATCAATCAGCCCCAGCATTTT. This rearrangement joins TRBV4-3 to TRBJ1-5; D remains ambiguous. With 0 bases removed from V and 3 bases from J, the gap between germline ends came to 3 bases. The CDR3 extends over 13 amino acids. Germline CDR1 reads LGHNA; CDR2 reads YSLEER.

This clonotype occurred a few times. The chain employs TRBV7-2 and TRBJ2-5; TRBD2 agrees at 16 bases. Germline-derived CDR1 and CDR2 are SGHTA and FQGNSA. This CDR3 has 17 residues. J was trimmed by 5 bases and V by 5 bases; bases with no gene match: 8. CDR3 amino acids: CASSPGTSGRAWETQYF. The CDR3 nucleotides read TGTGCCAGCAGCCCGGGGACTAGCGGGAGGGCCTGGGAGACCCAGTACTTC.

The chain employs TRBV4-1 and TRBJ2-1; tentatively, D is TRBD1 (5 bases). CDR3 length equals 13 residues. V dropped 7 bases and J dropped 8 bases, with 15 bases sitting between them. The germline V gene has CDR1 MGHRA and CDR2 YSYEKL. CDR3 sequence reads: CASTYGLGDEQFF. The CDR3 bases are TGCGCCAGCACCTACGGGCTAGGGGATGAGCAGTTCTTC.

This clonotype has just a few counts. The CDR3, as DNA: TGTGCCAGCAGCCAACCGAGGGAGGGAGCTTTCTTT. This gives the protein CASSQPREGAFF. The rearrangement joins TRBV4-2 to TRBJ1-1, with D unclear. Germline V gives CDR1 LGHNA, CDR2 YNFKEQ. There are 12 residues in the CDR3. V was shortened by 2 bases and J by 10 bases, with 11 bases between the two germline ends.

This clonotype occurred a few times. V is TRBV25-1 and J is TRBJ2-4; either TRBD1 or TRBD2 may fit D (7 bases each). Germline CDR1 is MGHDK and CDR2 is SYGVNS. The V end lost 5 bases, the J end lost 7 bases, and 15 bases lay between the germline ends. The CDR3 has 14 residues. The CDR3 coding sequence is TGTGCCAGCAGTAACAACAGGGGAGGGAACATTCAGTACTTC. Amino acids: CASSNNRGGNIQYF.

The V and J genes are TRBV20-1 and TRBJ2-1; no firm D call. V lost 8 bases and J lost 7, with 12 bases in between. CDR3 size: 11 residues. Germline V gives CDR1 DFQATT, CDR2 SNEGSKA (reference sequence). The CDR3 DNA follows: TGCAGTCCGGGCCTTGGGAATGAGCAGTTCTTC. This gives the protein CSPGLGNEQFF.

The chain employs TRBV20-1 and TRBJ2-2; D is undetermined. From germline, CDR1 is DFQATT and CDR2 SNEGSKA (reference sequence). CDR3 size: 15 residues. With 0 bases removed from V and 0 bases from J, the gap between germline ends came to 8 bases. The CDR3 nucleotides read TGCAGTGCTAGAGATGCCGCGACGAACACCGGGGAGCTGTTTTTT. Its translation is CSARDAATNTGELFF.

This clonotype has ten or more counts. V is TRBV5-1 and J is TRBJ1-4; 9 bases are a match to TRBD1. Germline CDR1 reads SGHRS; CDR2 reads YFSETQ. Unmatched junction bases numbered 4, after V lost 2 bases and J lost 5 bases. This CDR3 contains 15 residues. DNA of the CDR3: TGCGCCAGCAGCTTACTACAGGGGGCAAATGAAAAACTGTTTTTT. It specifies CASSLLQGANEKLFF.

This clonotype has just a few counts. The gene calls are TRBV7-2 and TRBJ1-6; no firm D call. The germline V gene encodes CDR1 SGHTA and CDR2 FQGNSA. The CDR3 contains 16 residues. V lost 2 bases and J lost 2, with 10 bases in between. The CDR3 coding sequence is TGTGCCAGCAGCTTACCCCAAGAGGCCTATAATTCACCCCTCCACTTT. Protein sequence: CASSLPQEAYNSPLHF.

V is TRBV12-3 or TRBV12-4 and J is TRBJ2-1; 7 bases map to TRBD1. The CDR3 length is 15 residues. Losses at the gene ends were 6 bases for V and 7 bases for J; bases not matched to a gene: 12. The CDR3 nucleotides are TGTGCCAGCAGCCACGGGACAGTGAAAGGGAATGAGCAGTTCTTC. Protein sequence: CASSHGTVKGNEQFF.

The table lists this clonotype with a few counts. The CDR3 sequence is CASSLKGTAYEQYF. The CDR3 DNA follows: TGTGCCAGCAGTCTTAAAGGGACAGCCTACGAGCAGTACTTC. The chain uses TRBV12-3 or TRBV12-4 and TRBJ2-7, with 7 bases identical to TRBD1. This CDR3 has 14 residues. The trim removed 5 bases at V and 2 bases at J, leaving 6 bases unmatched.

The gene calls are TRBV20-1 and TRBJ2-1; no clear D. This CDR3 has 12 amino acids. Germline CDR1 and CDR2: DFQATT and SNEGSKA (reference sequence). V was clipped by 5 bases and J by 5 bases, with 10 bases between them. DNA for the CDR3: TGCAGTGCTTCACGATCGAACAATGAGCAGTTCTTC. It specifies CSASRSNNEQFF.

The chain joins TRBV6-1 to TRBJ1-2; maybe TRBD1 (6 bases). The germline V gene encodes CDR1 MNHNS and CDR2 SASEGT. Trimming took off 6 bases at V and 6 bases at J, with 17 bases between the two ends. The CDR3 covers 14 residues. This CDR3 reads CASSVQGGFDGYTF. CDR3 nucleotides: TGTGCCAGCAGCGTACAAGGGGGGTTCGATGGCTACACCTTC.

This clonotype was counted only a few times. The chain combines TRBV6-5 with TRBJ1-1; no clear D gene. From germline, CDR1 is MNHEY and CDR2 SVGAGI. With 0 bases removed from V and 6 bases from J, the gap between germline ends came to 8 bases. The CDR3 length is 13 residues. CDR3 nucleotide sequence: TGTGCCAGCAGTTACTCTTGGGTCTCTGAAGCTTTCTTT. Protein product: CASSYSWVSEAFF.

The V and J genes are TRBV27 and TRBJ2-3; D perhaps matches TRBD2 (5 bases). The CDR3 contains 15 residues. Trimming removed 8 bases from V and 2 bases from J, with 17 bases in between. The germline gives CDR1 MNHEY, CDR2 SMNVEV (reference sequence). The CDR3 bases are TGTGCCAGCCGACCAGCGGCCGCCCACACAGATACGCAGTATTTT. Residues: CASRPAAAHTDTQYF.

The chain links TRBV29-1 to TRBJ1-1; the D is unclear. CDR3 size: 12 residues. V lost 5 bases and J lost 1, with 8 bases in between. The germline CDR1 and CDR2 sequences are SQVTM and ANQGSEA. CDR3 sequence reads: CSVSLGNTEAFF. CDR3 DNA: TGCAGCGTTTCCCTTGGGAACACTGAAGCTTTCTTT.

This chain uses TRBV7-2 with TRBJ2-5, with 8 bases identical to TRBD2. Germline-derived CDR1 and CDR2 are SGHTA and FQGNSA. The length of the CDR3 is 13 residues. V shed 6 bases, J shed 5 bases, and the junction held 5 bases outside the gene matches. CDR3 amino acids: CASRSGSGETQYF. The DNA for the CDR3 is TGTGCCAGCAGAAGCGGGAGCGGGGAGACCCAGTACTTC.

The rearrangement links TRBV7-2 to TRBJ2-1; TRBD2 matches 11 bases. CDR3 length: 18 amino acids. In germline, CDR1 is SGHTA, CDR2 FQGNSA. V gave up 3 bases and J gave up 1 base; unmatched junction bases: 8. The CDR3 DNA follows: TGTGCCAGCAGCTTCTTCCTCGGGACTAGCGGTTCCTACAATGAGCAGTTCTTC. Protein sequence: CASSFFLGTSGSYNEQFF.

This clonotype was counted ten times or more. The V call is TRBV7-2, the J call TRBJ1-2; D call uncertain. The V and J ends lost 3 bases and 4 bases respectively, with 9 bases between them. The CDR3 spans 13 residues. Germline CDR1 is SGHTA and CDR2 is FQGNSA. The CDR3 DNA reads TGTGCCAGCAGCTTCCTGAACGGCTATGGCTACACCTTC. This translates into CASSFLNGYGYTF.

The sample holds many counts of this clonotype. The rearrangement links TRBV20-1 to TRBJ1-1; D call uncertain. V shed 3 bases and J shed 7 bases, with 12 bases lying between them. CDR3 length: 12 amino acids. The germline V gene has CDR1 DFQATT and CDR2 SNEGSKA (reference sequence). The CDR3 DNA follows: TGCAGTGCTAGGGTTGAAGCGTTTGAAGCTTTCTTT. Protein: CSARVEAFEAFF.

This chain links TRBV5-5 with TRBJ2-1; TRBD1 matches 8 bases. Germline V lookup: CDR1 SGHKS, CDR2 YYEKEE (reference sequence). CDR3 length: 16 amino acids. V gave up 3 bases and J gave up 6 bases; unmatched junction bases: 11. In nucleotides, the CDR3 is TGTGCCAGCAGCTCGCACGGGACAGGTCTTTCCAATGAGCAGTTCTTC. Its protein is CASSSHGTGLSNEQFF. Variable domain in full (rest from reference TRBV5-5 and TRBJ2-1): DAGVTQSPTHLIKTRGQQVTLRCSPISGHKSVSWYQQVLGQGPQFIFQYYEKEERGRGNFPDRFSARQFPNYSSELNVNALLLGDSALYLCASSSHGTGLSNEQFFGPGTRLTVL.

The V and J genes are TRBV27 and TRBJ1-1; TRBD1 is a possible D gene (5 bases). Per germline, CDR1 MNHEY and CDR2 SMNVEV (reference sequence). The CDR3 loop spans 14 amino acids. V was cut by 1 base and J by 6 bases, with 12 bases left in between. The CDR3 DNA follows: TGTGCCAGCAGTTTATGGGGGGGGGTCGCTGAAGCTTTCTTT. Translating gives CASSLWGGVAEAFF.

This chain connects TRBV7-2 to TRBJ2-3, with D hard to call. V lost 1 base, J lost 5 bases, and 13 bases lay in between. The CDR3 sequence is 15 residues long. Germline lookup yields CDR1 SGHTA and CDR2 FQGNSA. In DNA, the CDR3 is TGTGCCAGCAGCTTAGAATCGGACCGACGAGATACGCAGTATTTT. Residues: CASSLESDRRDTQYF.

This clonotype was counted only a few times. This chain connects TRBV20-1 to TRBJ2-7; D remains ambiguous. V was shortened by 7 bases and J by 3 bases, with 10 bases between the two germline ends. Germline CDR1 is DFQATT and CDR2 is SNEGSKA (reference sequence). The CDR3 has 11 amino acids. CDR3 DNA: TGCAGTGGTGTCATTTACTACGAGCAGTACTTC. Translation gives CSGVIYYEQYF.

This clonotype has more than one count but fewer than ten. The chain employs TRBV7-2 and TRBJ1-1, with D possibly being TRBD1 (5 bases). The V and J ends lost 0 bases and 11 bases respectively, with 16 bases between them. The CDR3 consists of 14 residues. Germline V gene data show CDR1 as SGHTA and CDR2 as FQGNSA. The CDR3 nucleotides are TGTGCCAGCAGCTTAGCGGGGCGAGACCATGGGGCTTTCTTT. This translates into CASSLAGRDHGAFF.

In its sample, this clonotype was seen a few times. This chain connects TRBV7-9 to TRBJ2-7; unclear D gene. The V end was cut by 3 bases, the J end by 1 base, with 13 bases between. CDR1 and CDR2 from the germline V gene are SEHNR and FQNEAQ (reference sequence). The length of the CDR3 is 15 residues. CDR3 sequence reads: CASSLNQAGSYEQYF. CDR3 DNA sequence: TGTGCCAGCAGCTTGAATCAAGCAGGTTCCTACGAGCAGTACTTC.

This clonotype was seen a handful of times. CDR3 sequence: CASSLGEMYNEQFF. CDR3 coding DNA: TGCGCCAGCAGTCTTGGGGAGATGTACAATGAGCAGTTCTTC. The chain links TRBV10-2 to TRBJ2-1; D is possibly TRBD2 (5 bases). Germline CDR1 and CDR2: WSHSY and SAAADI. This CDR3 contains 14 residues. The V end lost 5 bases, the J end lost 4 bases, and 12 bases lay between the germline ends.